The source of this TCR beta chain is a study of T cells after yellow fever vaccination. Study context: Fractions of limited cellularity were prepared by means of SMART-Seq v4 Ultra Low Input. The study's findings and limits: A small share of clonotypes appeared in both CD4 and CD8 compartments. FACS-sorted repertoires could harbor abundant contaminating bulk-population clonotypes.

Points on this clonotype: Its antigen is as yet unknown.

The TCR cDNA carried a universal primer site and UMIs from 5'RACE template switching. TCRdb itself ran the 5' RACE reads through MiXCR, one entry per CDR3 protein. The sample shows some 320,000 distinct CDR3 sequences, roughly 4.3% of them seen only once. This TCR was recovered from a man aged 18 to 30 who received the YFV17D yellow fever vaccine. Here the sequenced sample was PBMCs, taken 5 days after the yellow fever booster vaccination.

CDR3 nucleotides: TGTGCCAGCAGCGTTCTAGCGGGGGAGACGAACACCGGGGAGCTGTTTTTT. It yields the protein CASSVLAGETNTGELFF. V gene TRBV9 combines with J gene TRBJ2-2; 10 bases agree with TRBD2. This CDR3 is 17 amino acids long. Germline CDR1 and CDR2: SGDLS and YYNGEE. J gave up 0 bases and V 2 bases, and 4 bases lay outside the gene matches.